This T cell receptor beta chain stems from a study of blood T cell repertoires in COVID-19. Study information: Some COVID-19 samples were acute and others convalescent; all came from the United States, Italy and Spain. Sources were T cells, B-cell-depleted T cells, or PBMCs; the material itself was cDNA or gDNA.

The CDR3 extends over 15 amino acids. The V and J ends lost 7 bases and 0 bases respectively, with 15 bases between them. Germline CDR1 SGHTA, CDR2 FQGNSA. Authors' data handling: From reference gene primer amplification, estimates of nucleated cell counts were derived. Only in-frame clones appear in the TCRdb table, and some are missing; sequencing was by immunoSEQ multiplex PCR. The DNA was the basis for D and trimming; V, J and clone size are from that table. The data contain approximately 140,000 clones, around 80% of them seen just once; the ten biggest clones take up approximately 5.8%. This TCR was recovered from a human donor in a cohort sampled during active COVID-19. The sample consisted of peripheral blood. The chain uses TRBV7-2 and TRBJ1-1; tentative D call: TRBD1 (6 bases). This chain's CDR3 is CASKPGGGMNTEAFF. In nucleotides, the CDR3 is TGTGCCAGCAAACCTGGGGGGGGCATGAACACTGAAGCTTTCTTT.